One sample yielded the 13 T cell receptor beta chains listed below, sequenced in a study of shared clonotypes between healthy human individuals. Assay: immunoSEQ multiplex PCR; the TCRdb copy retains only in-frame clones and omits some. The sample shows fewer than 700,000 clones, roughly 72% of them seen only once. Input material: PBMCs. These receptors came from a woman in her forties in good health. Some clones in this sample may be carry-over from other donors' samples.

The genes are TRBV27 and TRBJ2-7, with TRBD2 matching over 8 bases. CDR3 length: 16 amino acids. J gave up 2 bases and V 5 bases, and 11 bases lay outside the gene matches. Germline values: CDR1 MNHEY, CDR2 SMNVEV (reference sequence). CDR3: CASSPRGGLATYEQYF. Written as DNA, the CDR3 is TGTGCCAGCAGTCCCCGGGGGGGGCTCGCTACCTACGAGCAGTACTTC.

In DNA, the CDR3 is TGTGCCAGCTCAGCAAATCAGGGGAACACTGAAGCTTTCTTT. Translated, it gives CASSANQGNTEAFF. The V and J genes are TRBV18 and TRBJ1-1; a possible D gene is TRBD1 (5 bases). The CDR3 extends over 14 amino acids. Between the trimmed V and J ends, which lost 5 bases and 1 base, there was a span of 11 bases. The germline V gene has CDR1 KGHSH and CDR2 LQKENI.

The V call is TRBV6-6, the J call TRBJ2-5, with 8 bases matching TRBD1. After removal of 4 bases from V and 4 bases from J, the junction contained 11 bases not matched to a gene. CDR3 size: 16 residues. The germline gives CDR1 MNHNY, CDR2 SVGAGI (reference sequence). The CDR3 DNA follows: TGTGCCAGCAGTTCCCAGGACAGGGCGAAGGGAGAGACCCAGTACTTC. Translating it yields CASSSQDRAKGETQYF.

In the case of this clone: This clone may be a read error of a much larger clone one base away. Additional DNA sequences in this sample encode the identical CDR3. The genes are TRBV25-1 and TRBJ2-2; TRBD1 might be the D (5 bases). CDR3 length equals 16 residues. Germline values: CDR1 MGHDK, CDR2 SYGVNS. The CDR3 nucleotides read TGCGCCAGCAGTGATTTATCAGGACATAACGCCGGGGAGCTGTTTTTT. Encoded protein: CASSDLSGHNAGELFF.

The rearrangement uses TRBV9 and TRBJ2-7; the D is unclear. This CDR3 region has 15 residues. Per the germline V gene, CDR1 is SGDLS and CDR2 is YYNGEE. V was clipped by 1 base and J by 0 bases, with 11 bases between them. The CDR3 nucleotides are TGTGCCAGCAGCGTAAGCCTTGCCGACTCCTACGAGCAGTACTTC. Its protein product is CASSVSLADSYEQYF.

This chain uses TRBV5-1 with TRBJ2-2, with TRBD2 identical over 8 bases. Trimming removed 3 bases from V and 6 bases from J; junction bases left unmatched: 7. CDR1 is SGHRS, CDR2 YFSETQ, per germline. The CDR3 runs 15 residues. The CDR3: CASSSIYGRAGELFF. CDR3 in DNA: TGCGCCAGCAGCTCCATATACGGGAGGGCCGGGGAGCTGTTTTTT.

This chain joins TRBV10-3 and TRBJ2-3, with unresolved D. The CDR3 covers 15 residues. V lost 0 bases, J lost 6 bases, and 13 bases lay in between. Looked up from germline, CDR1 is ENHRY and CDR2 is SYGVKD. CDR3 protein: CAISESTVARDTQYF. The DNA of the CDR3 is TGTGCCATCAGTGAGTCAACAGTAGCAAGGGATACGCAGTATTTT.

The CDR3 DNA follows: TGCGCCAGCAGCTTAGGGGCGGGAGGTACCTACGAGCAGTACTTC. Translating it yields CASSLGAGGTYEQYF. The genes are TRBV5-1 and TRBJ2-7; TRBD2 matches at 8 bases. CDR1 SGHRS and CDR2 YFSETQ come from the germline V gene. CDR3 size: 15 residues. J gave up 2 bases and V 2 bases, and 6 bases lay outside the gene matches.

This clone occurred a few times. The chain joins TRBV19 to TRBJ1-4; D is possibly TRBD1 (6 bases). Germline lookup yields CDR1 LNHDA and CDR2 SQIVND (reference sequence). CDR3 length: 15 residues. V lost 3 bases and J lost 5, with 13 bases in between. For the CDR3, the DNA is TGTGCCAGTAGTATGACCGGGACAATAAATGAAAAACTGTTTTTT. Protein sequence: CASSMTGTINEKLFF. The variable domain in full, completed from reference TRBV19 and TRBJ1-4, reads DGGITQSPKYLFRKEGQNVTLSCEQNLNHDAMYWYRQDPGQGLRLIYYSQIVNDFQKGDIAEGYSVSREKKESFPLTVTSAQKNPTAFYLCASSMTGTINEKLFFGSGTQLSVL.

In its sample, this clone was seen many times. The same CDR3 also results from other DNA sequences found in this sample. The chain has TRBV7-2 and TRBJ1-1, with TRBD1 identical over 8 bases. The V and J ends lost 1 base and 1 base, in that order; junction bases with no gene match: 2. This CDR3 is built from 15 residues. The V gene's germline CDR1 is SGHTA and CDR2 FQGNSA. CDR3 in amino acids: CASSLGDRRNTEAFF. In nucleotides, the CDR3 is TGTGCCAGCAGCTTAGGGGACAGGAGGAACACTGAAGCTTTCTTT.

The chain couples TRBV28 to TRBJ1-5; D possibly corresponds to TRBD1 (5 bases). The CDR3 is 14 amino acids. CDR1 and CDR2 (germline): MDHEN, SYDVKM. V lost 7 bases and J 1 base, leaving 11 bases between the germline ends. CDR3 residues: CASIPGGSNQPQHF. In nucleotides, the CDR3 is TGTGCCAGCATCCCGGGGGGGAGCAATCAGCCCCAGCATTTT.

The chain employs TRBV4-1 and TRBJ2-7, with 8 bases fitting TRBD2. The ends lost 3 bases at V and 4 bases at J; junction bases unmatched: 8. CDR1 is MGHRA and CDR2 is YSYEKL in the germline V gene. This CDR3 is built from 15 residues. The CDR3 nucleotides read TGCGCCAGCAGCCATCCCGGCGGGAGGACGTACGAGCAGTACTTC. This sequence encodes CASSHPGGRTYEQYF.

As DNA, the CDR3 is TGTGCCAGCAGCTTTTCGCGTAGTGAGCAGTTCTTC. As protein: CASSFSRSEQFF. This sequence joins TRBV7-8 and TRBJ2-1; no reliable D call. Germline CDR1 and CDR2: SGHVS and FQNEAQ. The CDR3 spans 12 residues. Trimming shortened V by 3 bases and J by 9 bases, and 9 bases separated the two germline ends.